The 23 T cell receptor beta chains reported below all come from one sample, sequenced in a study of blood T cells in healthy people across ages. Then a second PCR, running roughly 7 to 11 cycles, was carried out with a sample-barcoded 5' primer and a J-beta primer mix. In TCRdb, the 5' RACE reads were re-called with MiXCR into one record per CDR3 protein. Here the sample spans about a million distinct CDR3 sequences, just over 50% being singletons. The specimen was blood. The source of these receptors is a woman aged 55 to 70 in good health.

The V gene is TRBV19, the J gene TRBJ2-5; TRBD2 aligns across 7 bases. The J call may be in error: the DNA end matches TRBJ2-7 better. The CDR3 covers 14 residues. Per the germline V gene, CDR1 is LNHDA and CDR2 is SQIVND (reference sequence). CDR3 sequence reads: CASRPGGSQDEQYF. CDR3 sequence (DNA): TGTGCCAGTAGACCGGGAGGCTCCCAGGACGAGCAGTACTTC.

This clonotype was seen a few times. The chain recombines TRBV7-9 with TRBJ2-3; D is unclear. Trimming took off 1 base at V and 5 bases at J, with 16 bases between the two ends. Germline CDR1 reads SEHNR; CDR2 reads FQNEAQ (reference sequence). The CDR3 has 16 amino acids. In DNA, the CDR3 is TGTGCCAGCAGCTTAGTTCAGCGACAATGGGGAGATACGCAGTATTTT. The encoded protein is CASSLVQRQWGDTQYF.

The V and J genes are TRBV20-1 and TRBJ2-7; TRBD2 matches at 7 bases. TRBJ2-5 explains the end of the DNA better; the J call may be wrong. Germline CDR1 reads DFQATT; CDR2 reads SNEGSKA (reference sequence). This CDR3 comprises 14 residues. The CDR3 nucleotides are TGCAGTGCTCCCAAGGGAGGGAGGCAAGAGACCCAGTACTTC. Translated: CSAPKGGRQETQYF.

This clonotype turned up a few times. The rearrangement links TRBV7-2 to TRBJ2-7, with 12 bases that match TRBD2. J gave up 5 bases and V 5 bases, and 7 bases lay outside the gene matches. The CDR3 loop spans 15 amino acids. Germline CDR1 SGHTA, CDR2 FQGNSA. The CDR3 sequence: CASSATSGSTHEQYF. The CDR3 nucleotides read TGTGCCAGCAGCGCGACTAGCGGGAGTACCCACGAGCAGTACTTC.

This clonotype showed up many times. A much larger clone sits a single nucleotide away, making a read error possible. V gene TRBV29-1 combines with J gene TRBJ2-7; D perhaps matches TRBD2 (5 bases). Germline CDR1 SQVTM, CDR2 ANQGSEA. The CDR3 runs to 12 residues. The V end lost 6 bases, the J end lost 1 base, and 10 bases lay between the germline ends. The CDR3 sequence is CSVRGRSYEQYF. The CDR3, as DNA: TGCAGCGTACGGGGTAGGTCCTACGAGCAGTACTTC.

This clonotype was counted ten times or more. CDR3 in amino acids: CASSPGQGLTGAKNIQYF. The CDR3 nucleotides are TGTGCCAGCAGTCCAGGACAGGGCCTAACCGGAGCCAAAAACATTCAGTACTTC. This chain links TRBV27 with TRBJ2-4; 8 bases map to TRBD1. Germline assignment: CDR1 MNHEY and CDR2 SMNVEV (reference sequence). This CDR3 contains 18 residues. V trimming: 5 bases; J trimming: 0 bases; junction bases outside the gene matches: 12.

This chain uses TRBV19 with TRBJ2-3; a possible D gene is TRBD1 (5 bases). V was trimmed by 4 bases and J by 9 bases, leaving 17 bases between them. The germline V gene encodes CDR1 LNHDA and CDR2 SQIVND (reference sequence). CDR3 length: 14 amino acids. The CDR3: CASSTNVGPDTQYF. In nucleotides, the CDR3 is TGTGCCAGTAGTACCAACGTGGGGCCCGACACGCAGTATTTT.

The V call is TRBV15, the J call TRBJ2-1, with 7 positions matching TRBD2. The J call could be wrong; TRBJ2-7 is a better fit for the DNA end. CDR1 and CDR2 (germline): LNHNV, YYDKDF (reference sequence). CDR3 length: 15 residues. Here the CDR3 DNA reads TGTGCCACAGAAAGGGGACTAAGCCCCTACAATGAGCAGTACTTC. This codes for CATERGLSPYNEQYF.

In this sample, this clonotype turned up a few times. The chain uses TRBV20-1 and TRBJ2-3; no reliable D call. V was shortened by 4 bases and J by 3 bases, with 11 bases between the two germline ends. CDR1 and CDR2 from the germline V gene are DFQATT and SNEGSKA (reference sequence). This CDR3 has 13 residues. As DNA, the CDR3 is TGCAGTGCTACTCGGACGGTGACAGATACGCAGTATTTT. Translation gives CSATRTVTDTQYF.

This clonotype was observed a handful of times. The CDR3 sequence is CATSATSGPYEQYF. CDR3 DNA sequence: TGTGCCACCAGTGCTACTAGCGGCCCCTACGAGCAGTACTTC. The chain is built from TRBV24-1 and TRBJ2-7, with TRBD2 matching 8 bases. The ends lost 5 bases at V and 2 bases at J; junction bases unmatched: 4. Germline loops: CDR1 KGHDR, CDR2 SFDVKD. CDR3 length equals 14 residues.

This chain connects TRBV10-3 to TRBJ2-5; TRBD1 might be the D (5 bases). Between the trimmed V and J ends, which lost 10 bases and 4 bases, there was a span of 16 bases. This CDR3 is built from 13 residues. Germline loops: CDR1 ENHRY, CDR2 SYGVKD. The CDR3 sequence: CATKQVVGETQYF. The CDR3 DNA sequence: TGTGCCACCAAACAGGTCGTGGGAGAGACCCAGTACTTC.

The chain combines TRBV2 with TRBJ2-3, with D possibly matching TRBD2 (5 bases). The length of the CDR3 is 15 residues. The germline CDR1 and CDR2 sequences are SNHLY and FYNNEI. Trimming pared 4 bases from V and 0 bases from J, leaving 11 bases between. This CDR3 is CASSGSSPSTDTQYF. The CDR3 nucleotides read TGTGCCAGCAGTGGTTCTAGCCCTAGCACAGATACGCAGTATTTT.

The CDR3 is CSAQGQGYQETQYF. The CDR3 DNA reads as TGCAGTGCACAGGGACAGGGCTACCAAGAGACCCAGTACTTC. This sequence joins TRBV20-1 and TRBJ2-5, with 9 nucleotides matching TRBD1. The CDR3 has 14 amino acids. Per the germline V gene, CDR1 is DFQATT and CDR2 is SNEGSKA (reference sequence). With 6 bases clipped from V and 0 bases from J, the junction kept 5 bases outside the gene matches.

This clonotype was observed a handful of times. The chain combines TRBV7-2 with TRBJ2-3; 8 bases agree with TRBD1. Trimming at V came to 4 bases and at J to 5 bases, leaving 8 bases not matched to a gene. Germline-derived CDR1 and CDR2 are SGHTA and FQGNSA. The CDR3 has 15 residues. The CDR3 region has the DNA TGTGCCAGCAGCTCTCCGGACAGGGCTGAAGATACGCAGTATTTT. It is translated as CASSSPDRAEDTQYF.

The chain is built from TRBV6-5 and TRBJ2-5; a weak D match, TRBD1 (6 bases). CDR3 length equals 13 residues. Germline V gene lookup returns CDR1 MNHEY and CDR2 SVGAGI. V was clipped by 8 bases and J by 11 bases, with 21 bases between them. The CDR3 reads CASSSGDIGGQYF. The CDR3 DNA follows: TGTGCCAGCTCATCCGGGGACATTGGCGGGCAGTACTTC.

J is TRBJ2-1 and V is TRBV2; tentatively, D is TRBD1 or TRBD2 (5 bases each). V was trimmed by 8 bases and J by 5 bases, leaving 19 bases between them. The CDR3 is made up of 15 amino acids. The germline gives CDR1 SNHLY, CDR2 FYNNEI. CDR3 protein: CASRTRTGTNNEQFF. CDR3 DNA: TGTGCCAGCCGCACGAGAACCGGGACCAACAATGAGCAGTTCTTC.

This clonotype was recorded a few times. CDR3 residues: CAQGKETQYF. DNA of the CDR3: TGTGCCCAGGGAAAAGAGACCCAGTACTTC. V usage is TRBV2 and J usage is TRBJ2-5, with a weak D call TRBD1 (5 bases). Germline values: CDR1 SNHLY, CDR2 FYNNEI. Trimming took off 11 bases at V and 3 bases at J, with 7 bases between the two ends. The CDR3 has 10 residues. The variable domain in full, with the rest retrieved from reference TRBV2 and TRBJ2-5, is EPEVTQTPSHQVTQMGQEVILRCVPISNHLYFYWYRQILGQKVEFLVSFYNNEISEKSEIFDDQFSVERPDGSNFTLKIRSTKLEDSAMYFCAQGKETQYFGPGTRLLVL.

The rearrangement links TRBV3-1 to TRBJ2-7, with D perhaps being TRBD1 or TRBD2 (5 bases each). Trimming stripped 3 bases from V and 2 bases from J, with 11 bases between. From germline, CDR1 is LGHDT and CDR2 YNNKEL (reference sequence). This CDR3 has 14 residues. CDR3 sequence: CASSQDLGPYEQYF. The CDR3 bases are TGTGCCAGCAGCCAGGATTTGGGACCCTACGAGCAGTACTTC.

V is TRBV20-1 and J is TRBJ2-5; no definite D call. Germline loops: CDR1 DFQATT, CDR2 SNEGSKA (reference sequence). Trimming took 0 bases from V and 2 from J, leaving 10 bases between them. This CDR3 region has 14 residues. CDR3 in amino acids: CSAREPGKQETQYF. Here the CDR3 DNA reads TGCAGTGCTAGAGAGCCGGGCAAACAAGAGACCCAGTACTTC.

The chain has TRBV7-2 and TRBJ1-4; 12 bases agree with TRBD1. V lost 3 bases to trimming and J lost 7 bases; unmatched junction nucleotides: 6. The CDR3 length is 16 residues. The germline V gene encodes CDR1 SGHTA and CDR2 FQGNSA. CDR3 region: CASSFRPGQGAEKLFF. CDR3 DNA: TGTGCCAGCAGCTTTCGTCCGGGACAGGGGGCTGAAAAACTGTTTTTT.

The rearrangement joins TRBV12-3 or TRBV12-4 to TRBJ2-1; 9 bases line up with TRBD2. J gave up 6 bases and V 5 bases, and 8 bases lay outside the gene matches. The CDR3 spans 15 residues. The CDR3 sequence is CASSTPGLALNEQFF. CDR3 coding DNA: TGTGCCAGCAGTACCCCGGGACTAGCCCTCAATGAGCAGTTCTTC.

V gene TRBV20-1 combines with J gene TRBJ2-1; D is unresolved. Per germline, CDR1 DFQATT and CDR2 SNEGSKA (reference sequence). There are 14 residues in the CDR3. The germline V and J ends were trimmed by 6 bases and 9 bases, with 21 bases remaining between them. The CDR3 reads CSAPPPLNLREQFF. The DNA of the CDR3 is TGCAGTGCCCCGCCACCCTTAAATTTGCGTGAGCAGTTCTTC.

With respect to this clonotype: One end of the junction fails to match germline, which may point to a read error. This chain links TRBV14 with TRBJ2-3; TRBD2 might be the D (6 bases). This CDR3 contains 14 residues. CDR1 and CDR2 (germline): SGHDN, FVKESK. CDR3 protein: CASRVTGAGDTQYF. The CDR3 nucleotides read TGTGCTAGCAGGGTCACGGGAGCCGGAGATACGCAGTATTTT.